This T cell receptor (beta chain) derives from a study of shared clonotypes between healthy human individuals. General observations from the study: Few donors limited the genetic and exposure-history diversity represented. As a rule, naive subsets had a larger estimated richness than memory subsets.

Worth noting for this clone: Its antigen is still unknown.

Assay: immunoSEQ multiplex PCR; the TCRdb copy retains only in-frame clones and omits some. The table has some 2,500,000 clones, 85% to 95% seen once. Germline values: CDR1 SGHNT, CDR2 YYREEE (reference sequence). The CDR3 is made up of 13 amino acids. V was pared by 4 bases and J by 7 bases, with 12 bases between. The sequence derives from a man younger than 35 in good health. Some clones in this sample may be carry-over from other donors' samples. Sequenced input: naive CD4+ T cells from PBMCs. The subset is: CD45RA+ positively selected. The V call is TRBV5-4, the J call TRBJ1-3; possible D gene TRBD1, 5 bases. The CDR3 protein is CASSPVGGNTIYF. The CDR3 bases are TGTGCCAGCAGCCCGGTTGGGGGGAACACCATATATTTT.